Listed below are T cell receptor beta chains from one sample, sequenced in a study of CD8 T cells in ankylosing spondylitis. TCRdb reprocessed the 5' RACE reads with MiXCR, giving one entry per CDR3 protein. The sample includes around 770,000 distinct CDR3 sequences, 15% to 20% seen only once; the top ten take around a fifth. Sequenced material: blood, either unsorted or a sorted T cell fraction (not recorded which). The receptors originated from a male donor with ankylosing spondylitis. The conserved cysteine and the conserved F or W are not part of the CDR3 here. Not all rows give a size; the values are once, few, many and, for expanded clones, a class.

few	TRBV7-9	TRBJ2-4	ASSLVGVNIQY
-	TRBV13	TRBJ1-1	ASSFPQGDVPEAF
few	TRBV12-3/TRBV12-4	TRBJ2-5	ASSPSGQGAKETQY
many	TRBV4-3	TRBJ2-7	ASSQVAAGVGFGSSYEQY
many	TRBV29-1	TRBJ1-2	SVGDRGTGGYT
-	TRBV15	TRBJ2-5	ATSRGGETQY
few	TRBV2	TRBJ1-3	ASRDRPGNTIY
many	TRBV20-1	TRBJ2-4	SATIGGRPY
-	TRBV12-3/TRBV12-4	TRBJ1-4	ASSLRLTNEKLF
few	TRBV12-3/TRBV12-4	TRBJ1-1	ASSLRAVGNTEAF
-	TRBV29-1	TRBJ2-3	SVEEADRGPTDTQY
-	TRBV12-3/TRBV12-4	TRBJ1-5	ASSQSPQPQH